Many counts were recorded for the clone carrying this T cell receptor beta chain. Its antigen remains unknown. This sample is drawn from a study of early T cells in non-severe SARS-CoV-2 infection. Notes on the study in general: VDJdb-based matching was biased toward anti-spike CD8 responses and missed private and CD4 specificities.

Germline assignment: CDR1 PRHDT and CDR2 FYEKMQ (reference sequence). The V and J ends lost 1 base and 13 bases respectively, with 14 bases between them. The CDR3 consists of 13 residues. Individually, cDNA molecules had unique molecular identifiers attached to them. TCRdb re-called the 5' RACE reads through MiXCR, storing one row per CDR3 protein. There are fewer than 35,000 distinct CDR3 sequences in the sample; less than 4.5% occur only once, and roughly 11% lies in the top ten. The clonotype comes from an adult who was a healthcare worker with PCR-confirmed SARS-CoV-2 infection or an uninfected control (not recorded which). The sequenced sample consisted of whole blood. The chain links TRBV13 to TRBJ2-1; D unresolved. CDR3 sequence reads: CASSLDFKSVQFF. CDR3 DNA: TGTGCCAGCAGCTTAGACTTCAAGTCGGTACAGTTCTTC.